This record covers a single T cell receptor beta chain. Its antigen is unknown. Sequencing was performed with immunoSEQ multiplex PCR; in TCRdb, only in-frame clones are kept and a portion is missing. The sample lists 67,000 or so clones; 75% to 90% were seen once. Patients with autoimmune history or systemic immunosuppression were excluded. This entry comes from a study of OX40 agonist ivuxolimab in advanced cancers. At the level of the study: From 23 to 79 years was the age range, with a mean of roughly 59 years, and around 83% were male.

Study conclusions and caveats: Dosing at 0.1 to 3.0 mg/kg was accompanied by clonal expansion of CD4+ and CD8+ blood T cells by week 6.

The CDR3 totals 12 residues. Trimming removed 7 bases at V and 3 bases at J, with 8 bases between. Germline CDR1 is SGHNT and CDR2 is YYREEE (reference sequence). The TCR originated in an adult with an advanced solid tumor such as melanoma, head and neck, liver or kidney cancer. The J gene is TRBJ1-5, the V gene TRBV5-4; D is unresolved. Here the sequenced sample was CD4+ or CD8+ T cells sorted from blood, taken in a trial of the OX40 agonist ivuxolimab. The CDR3 bases are TGTGCCAGCGGACCCCTCAATCAGCCCCAGCATTTT. This codes for CASGPLNQPQHF.